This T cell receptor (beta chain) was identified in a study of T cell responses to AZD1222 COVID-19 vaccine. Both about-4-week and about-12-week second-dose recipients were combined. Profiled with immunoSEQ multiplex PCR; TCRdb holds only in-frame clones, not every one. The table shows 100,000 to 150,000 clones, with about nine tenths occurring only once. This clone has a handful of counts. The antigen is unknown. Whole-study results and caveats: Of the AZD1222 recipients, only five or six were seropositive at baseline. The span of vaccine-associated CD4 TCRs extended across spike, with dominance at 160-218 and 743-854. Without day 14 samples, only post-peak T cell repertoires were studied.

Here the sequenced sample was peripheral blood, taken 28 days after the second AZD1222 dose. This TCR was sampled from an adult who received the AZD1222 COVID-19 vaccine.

The CDR3 bases are TGTGCCAGCAGCGCAGCGGGAGGGGGGTACGAGCAGTACTTC. The encoded protein is CASSAAGGGYEQYF. V usage is TRBV14 and J usage is TRBJ2-7; 10 nucleotides line up with TRBD2. V dropped 5 bases and J dropped 4; count of bases not matched to a gene: 5. There are 14 residues in the CDR3. The germline gives CDR1 SGHDN, CDR2 FVKESK.